The clone carrying this TCR beta chain was counted ten times or more. Its cognate antigen is unknown. Each CDR3 protein is one row after TCRdb ran MiXCR on the 5' RACE reads. The sample consists of under 100,000 distinct CDR3 sequences, over 10% of them appearing once. Time point in this sample: longitudinal time-point 2. V was clipped by 6 bases and J by 0 bases, with 15 bases between them. This CDR3 has 15 amino acids. These data are taken from a study of neurological immune-mediated disorders. Study-wide findings and caveats: HTLV-1-associated myelopathy ranked highest for TCR clonal expansion and multiple sclerosis lowest, beneath healthy controls.

This sequence originates from a female donor with HTLV-1-associated myelopathy (HAM/TSP). Sequences were obtained from PBMCs. The rearrangement links TRBV12-3 or TRBV12-4 to TRBJ2-7; possible D gene TRBD1, 6 bases. The CDR3 reads CASRSTGSNSYEQYF. The DNA for the CDR3 is TGTGCCAGCAGAAGCACAGGGAGCAACTCCTACGAGCAGTACTTC.